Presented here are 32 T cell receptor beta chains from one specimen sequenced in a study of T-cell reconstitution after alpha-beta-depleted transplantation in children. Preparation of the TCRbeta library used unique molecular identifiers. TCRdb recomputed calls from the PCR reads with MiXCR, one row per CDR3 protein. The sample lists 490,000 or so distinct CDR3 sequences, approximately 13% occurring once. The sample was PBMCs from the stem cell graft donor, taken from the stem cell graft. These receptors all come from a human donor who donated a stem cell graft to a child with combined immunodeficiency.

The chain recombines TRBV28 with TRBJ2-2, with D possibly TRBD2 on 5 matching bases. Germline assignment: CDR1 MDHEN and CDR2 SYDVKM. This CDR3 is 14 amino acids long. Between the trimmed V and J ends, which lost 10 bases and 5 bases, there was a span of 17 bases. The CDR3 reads CATWTPEGTGELFF. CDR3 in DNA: TGTGCCACATGGACTCCTGAGGGAACCGGGGAGCTGTTTTTT.

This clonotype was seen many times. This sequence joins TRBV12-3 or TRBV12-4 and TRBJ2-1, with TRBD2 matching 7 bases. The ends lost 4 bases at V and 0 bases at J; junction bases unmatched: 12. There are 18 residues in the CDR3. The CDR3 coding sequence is TGTGCCAGCAGTTCCCGGGCGGGAGTCGTAAGCTCCTACAATGAGCAGTTCTTC. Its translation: CASSSRAGVVSSYNEQFF.

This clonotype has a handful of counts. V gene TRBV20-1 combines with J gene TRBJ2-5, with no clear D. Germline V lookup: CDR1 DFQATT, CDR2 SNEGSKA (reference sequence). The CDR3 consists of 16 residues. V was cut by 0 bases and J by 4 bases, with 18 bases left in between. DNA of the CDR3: TGCAGTGCTAGAGATGAGGCGGCAGCCTTCCGAGAGACCCAGTACTTC. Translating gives CSARDEAAAFRETQYF.

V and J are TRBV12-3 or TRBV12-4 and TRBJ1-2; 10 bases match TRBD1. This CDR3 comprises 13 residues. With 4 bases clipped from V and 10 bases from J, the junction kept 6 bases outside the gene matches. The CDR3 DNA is TGTGCCAGCAGTTGGGACAGGGGCAGCGCCTACACCTTC. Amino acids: CASSWDRGSAYTF.

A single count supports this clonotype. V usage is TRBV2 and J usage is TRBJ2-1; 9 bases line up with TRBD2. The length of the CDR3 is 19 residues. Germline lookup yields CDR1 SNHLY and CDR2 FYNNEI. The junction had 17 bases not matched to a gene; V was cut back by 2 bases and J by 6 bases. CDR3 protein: CASSEQASGKKVVGNEQFF. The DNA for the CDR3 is TGTGCCAGCAGTGAACAGGCTAGCGGGAAAAAAGTTGTTGGCAATGAGCAGTTCTTC.

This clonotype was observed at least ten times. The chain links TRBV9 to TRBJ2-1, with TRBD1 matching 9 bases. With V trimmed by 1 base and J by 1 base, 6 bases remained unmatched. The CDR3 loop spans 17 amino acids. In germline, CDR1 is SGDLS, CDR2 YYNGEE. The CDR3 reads CASSVTTGGRSYNEQFF. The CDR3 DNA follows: TGTGCCAGCAGCGTAACAACAGGGGGCAGGTCCTACAATGAGCAGTTCTTC.

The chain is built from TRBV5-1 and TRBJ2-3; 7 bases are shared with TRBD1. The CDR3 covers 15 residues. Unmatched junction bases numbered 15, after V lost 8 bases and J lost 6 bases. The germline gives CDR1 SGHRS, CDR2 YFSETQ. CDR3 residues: CASHKGAATLDTQYF. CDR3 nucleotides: TGCGCCAGTCACAAGGGGGCAGCTACACTGGATACGCAGTATTTT.

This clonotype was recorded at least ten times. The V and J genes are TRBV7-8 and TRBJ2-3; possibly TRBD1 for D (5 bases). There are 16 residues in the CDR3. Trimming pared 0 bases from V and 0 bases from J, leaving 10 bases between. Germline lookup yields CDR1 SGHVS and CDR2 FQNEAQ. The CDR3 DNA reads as TGTGCCAGCAGCTTAGCTCCAGGGCCTAGCACAGATACGCAGTATTTT. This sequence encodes CASSLAPGPSTDTQYF. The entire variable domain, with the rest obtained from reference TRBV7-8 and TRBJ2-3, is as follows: GAGVSQSPRYKVAKRGQDVALRCDPISGHVSLFWYQQALGQGPEFLTYFQNEAQLDKSGLPSDRFFAERPEGSVSTLKIQRTQQEDSAVYLCASSLAPGPSTDTQYFGPGTRLTVL.

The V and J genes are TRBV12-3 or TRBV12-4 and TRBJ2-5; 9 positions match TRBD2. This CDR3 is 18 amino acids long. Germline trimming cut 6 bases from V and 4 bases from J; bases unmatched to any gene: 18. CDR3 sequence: CASRGRSAGGPSGETQYF. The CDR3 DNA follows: TGTGCCAGCAGGGGCCGGAGTGCGGGAGGGCCCAGCGGAGAGACCCAGTACTTC.

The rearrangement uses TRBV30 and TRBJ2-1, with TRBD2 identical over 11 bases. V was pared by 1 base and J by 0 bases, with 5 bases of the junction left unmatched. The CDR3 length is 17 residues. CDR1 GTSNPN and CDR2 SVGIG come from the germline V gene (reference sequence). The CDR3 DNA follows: TGTGCCTGGAGTGCCTCTAGCGGGAGGAGCTCCTACAATGAGCAGTTCTTC. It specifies CAWSASSGRSSYNEQFF.

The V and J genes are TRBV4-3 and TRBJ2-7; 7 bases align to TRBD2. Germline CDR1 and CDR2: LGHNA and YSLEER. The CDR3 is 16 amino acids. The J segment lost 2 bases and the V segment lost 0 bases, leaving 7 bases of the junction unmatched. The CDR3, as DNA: TGCGCCAGCAGCCAAGATCTCACTAGCGAAGCCTACGAGCAGTACTTC. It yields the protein CASSQDLTSEAYEQYF.

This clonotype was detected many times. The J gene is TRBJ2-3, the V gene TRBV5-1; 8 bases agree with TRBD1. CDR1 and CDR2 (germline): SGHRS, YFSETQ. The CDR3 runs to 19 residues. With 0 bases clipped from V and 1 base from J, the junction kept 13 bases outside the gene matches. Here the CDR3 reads CASSLEWGTGTYGTDTQYF. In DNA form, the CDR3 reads TGCGCCAGCAGCTTGGAGTGGGGGACAGGAACCTACGGCACAGATACGCAGTATTTT.

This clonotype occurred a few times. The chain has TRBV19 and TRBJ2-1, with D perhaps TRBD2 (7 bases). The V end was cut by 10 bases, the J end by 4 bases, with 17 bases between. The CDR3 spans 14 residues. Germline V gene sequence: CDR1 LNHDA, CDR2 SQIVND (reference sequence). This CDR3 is CATELRGPYNEQFF. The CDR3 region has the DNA TGTGCCACCGAACTGCGGGGGCCATACAATGAGCAGTTCTTC.

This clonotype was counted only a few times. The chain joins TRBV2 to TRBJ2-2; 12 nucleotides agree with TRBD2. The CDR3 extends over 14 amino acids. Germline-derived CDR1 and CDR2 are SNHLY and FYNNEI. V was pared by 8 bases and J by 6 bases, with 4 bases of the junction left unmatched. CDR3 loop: CASLTSGSPGELFF. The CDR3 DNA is TGTGCCAGCCTGACTAGCGGGAGTCCCGGGGAGCTGTTTTTT.

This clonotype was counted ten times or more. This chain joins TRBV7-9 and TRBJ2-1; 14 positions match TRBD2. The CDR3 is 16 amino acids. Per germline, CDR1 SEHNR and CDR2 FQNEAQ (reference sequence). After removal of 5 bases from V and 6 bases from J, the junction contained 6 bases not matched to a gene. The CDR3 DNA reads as TGTGCCAGCAGCCCGAAGACTAGCGGGAGGGGCAATGAGCAGTTCTTC. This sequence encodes CASSPKTSGRGNEQFF.

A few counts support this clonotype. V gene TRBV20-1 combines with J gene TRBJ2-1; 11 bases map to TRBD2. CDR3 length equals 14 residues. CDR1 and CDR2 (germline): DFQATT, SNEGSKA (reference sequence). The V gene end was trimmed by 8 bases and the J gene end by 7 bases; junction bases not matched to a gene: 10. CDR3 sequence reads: CSSVSGRAINEQFF. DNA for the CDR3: TGCAGTTCTGTTAGCGGGAGGGCGATTAATGAGCAGTTCTTC.

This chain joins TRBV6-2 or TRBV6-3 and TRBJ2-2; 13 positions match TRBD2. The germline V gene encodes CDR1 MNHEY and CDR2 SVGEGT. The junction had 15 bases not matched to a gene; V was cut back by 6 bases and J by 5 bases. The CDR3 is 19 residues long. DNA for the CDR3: TGTGCCAGCAGCCCTACTACTAGCGGGAGGGCTATGTGGACCGGGGAGCTGTTTTTT. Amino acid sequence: CASSPTTSGRAMWTGELFF.

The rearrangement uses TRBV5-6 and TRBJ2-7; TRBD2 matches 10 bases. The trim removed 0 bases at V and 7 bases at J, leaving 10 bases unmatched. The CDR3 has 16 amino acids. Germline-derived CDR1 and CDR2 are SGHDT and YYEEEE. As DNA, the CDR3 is TGTGCCAGCAGCTTGGAGGGGTTAGCGGGGGGACTTGAGCAGTACTTC. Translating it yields CASSLEGLAGGLEQYF.

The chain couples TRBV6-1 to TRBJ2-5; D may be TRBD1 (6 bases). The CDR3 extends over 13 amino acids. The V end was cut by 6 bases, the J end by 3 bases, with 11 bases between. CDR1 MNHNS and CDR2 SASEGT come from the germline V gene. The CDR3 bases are TGTGCCAGCAGCAACGACAGGAAAGAGACCCAGTACTTC. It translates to CASSNDRKETQYF.

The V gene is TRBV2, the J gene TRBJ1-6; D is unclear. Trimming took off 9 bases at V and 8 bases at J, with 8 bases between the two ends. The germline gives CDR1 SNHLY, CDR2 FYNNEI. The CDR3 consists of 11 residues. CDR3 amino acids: CASRRDSPLHF. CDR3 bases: TGTGCCAGTCGGCGGGATTCACCCCTCCACTTT. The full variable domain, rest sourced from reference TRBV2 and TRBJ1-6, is EPEVTQTPSHQVTQMGQEVILRCVPISNHLYFYWYRQILGQKVEFLVSFYNNEISEKSEIFDDQFSVERPDGSNFTLKIRSTKLEDSAMYFCASRRDSPLHFGNGTRLTVT.

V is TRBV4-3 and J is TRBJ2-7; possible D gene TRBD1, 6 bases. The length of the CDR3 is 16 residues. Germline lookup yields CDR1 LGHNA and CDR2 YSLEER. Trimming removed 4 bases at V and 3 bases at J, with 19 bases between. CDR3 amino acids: CASSPAATGSHYEQYF. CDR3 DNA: TGCGCCAGCAGCCCGGCAGCGACAGGTTCTCACTACGAGCAGTACTTC.

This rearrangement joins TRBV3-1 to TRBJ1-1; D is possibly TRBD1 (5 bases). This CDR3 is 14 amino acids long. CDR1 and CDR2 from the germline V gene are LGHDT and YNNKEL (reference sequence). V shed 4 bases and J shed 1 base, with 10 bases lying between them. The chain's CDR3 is CASSLITGNTEAFF. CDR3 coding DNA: TGTGCCAGCAGCCTTATAACAGGGAACACTGAAGCTTTCTTT.

CDR3 nucleotides: TGTGCCAGCAGTTCTTTAGGGACAGGGGGCTACAATGAGCAGTTCTTC. Residues: CASSSLGTGGYNEQFF. J is TRBJ2-1 and V is TRBV6-5, with TRBD1 matching 11 bases. The CDR3 spans 16 residues. Germline V gene lookup returns CDR1 MNHEY and CDR2 SVGAGI. V was clipped by 4 bases and J by 3 bases; unmatched bases: 5.

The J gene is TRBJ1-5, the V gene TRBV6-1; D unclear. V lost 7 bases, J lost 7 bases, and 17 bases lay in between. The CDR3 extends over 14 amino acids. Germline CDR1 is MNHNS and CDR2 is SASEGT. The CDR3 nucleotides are TGTGCCAGCACATCCACGCTACCGGGGCAGCCCCAGCATTTT. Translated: CASTSTLPGQPQHF.

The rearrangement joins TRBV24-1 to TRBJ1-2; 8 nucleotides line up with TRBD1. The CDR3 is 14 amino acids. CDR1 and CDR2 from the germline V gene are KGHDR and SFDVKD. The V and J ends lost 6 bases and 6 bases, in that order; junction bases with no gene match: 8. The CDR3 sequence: CATSPEDREHGYTF. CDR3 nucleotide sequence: TGTGCCACCAGTCCAGAGGACAGGGAGCATGGCTACACCTTC.

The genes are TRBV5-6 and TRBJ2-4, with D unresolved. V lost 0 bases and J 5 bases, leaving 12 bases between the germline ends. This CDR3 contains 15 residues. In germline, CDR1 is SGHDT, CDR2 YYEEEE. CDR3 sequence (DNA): TGTGCCAGCAGCTTGGCCCAGTTAGGCGAAAACATTCAGTACTTC. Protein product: CASSLAQLGENIQYF.

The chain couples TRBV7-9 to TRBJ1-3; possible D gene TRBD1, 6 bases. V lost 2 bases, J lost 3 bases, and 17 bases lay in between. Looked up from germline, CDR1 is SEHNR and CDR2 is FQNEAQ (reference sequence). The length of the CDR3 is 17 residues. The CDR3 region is CASSLRRQASGGNTIYF. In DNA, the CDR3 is TGTGCCAGCAGCTTAAGACGACAGGCTAGTGGTGGAAACACCATATATTTT.

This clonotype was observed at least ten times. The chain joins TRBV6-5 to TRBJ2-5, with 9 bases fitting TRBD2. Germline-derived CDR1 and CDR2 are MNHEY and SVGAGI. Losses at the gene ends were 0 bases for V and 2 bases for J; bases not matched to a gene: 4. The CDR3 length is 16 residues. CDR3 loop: CASSYSLAGPQETQYF. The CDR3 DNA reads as TGTGCCAGCAGTTACTCCCTAGCGGGGCCACAAGAGACCCAGTACTTC.

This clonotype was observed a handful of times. The CDR3 spells CASSLRPGGKNEQFF. The DNA of the CDR3 is TGTGCCAGCAGCTTACGACCGGGAGGGAAGAATGAGCAGTTCTTC. The J gene is TRBJ2-1, the V gene TRBV11-3, with 8 nucleotides matching TRBD2. This CDR3 has 15 amino acids. The germline V gene has CDR1 SGHNT and CDR2 YENEEA. V shed 2 bases, J shed 7 bases, and the junction held 7 bases outside the gene matches.

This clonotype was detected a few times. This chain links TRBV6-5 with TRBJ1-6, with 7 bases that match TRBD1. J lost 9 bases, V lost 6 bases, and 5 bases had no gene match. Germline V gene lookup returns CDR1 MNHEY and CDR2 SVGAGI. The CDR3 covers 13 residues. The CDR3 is CASSRQGRSPLHF. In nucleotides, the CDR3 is TGTGCCAGCAGCCGACAGGGTCGTTCACCCCTCCACTTT.

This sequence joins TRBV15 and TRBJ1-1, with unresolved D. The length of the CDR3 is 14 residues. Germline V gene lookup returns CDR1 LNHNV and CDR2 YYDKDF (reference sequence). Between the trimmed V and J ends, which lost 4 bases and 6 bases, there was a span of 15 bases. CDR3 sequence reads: CATSMVRRVAEAFF. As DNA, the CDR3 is TGTGCCACCAGCATGGTTAGAAGGGTCGCTGAAGCTTTCTTT.

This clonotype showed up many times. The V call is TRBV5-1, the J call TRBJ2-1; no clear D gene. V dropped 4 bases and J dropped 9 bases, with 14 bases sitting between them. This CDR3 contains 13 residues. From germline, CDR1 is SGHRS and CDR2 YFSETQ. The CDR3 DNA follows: TGCGCCAGCAGCCTCGACCCCTCGGGTGAGCAGTTCTTC. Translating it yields CASSLDPSGEQFF.